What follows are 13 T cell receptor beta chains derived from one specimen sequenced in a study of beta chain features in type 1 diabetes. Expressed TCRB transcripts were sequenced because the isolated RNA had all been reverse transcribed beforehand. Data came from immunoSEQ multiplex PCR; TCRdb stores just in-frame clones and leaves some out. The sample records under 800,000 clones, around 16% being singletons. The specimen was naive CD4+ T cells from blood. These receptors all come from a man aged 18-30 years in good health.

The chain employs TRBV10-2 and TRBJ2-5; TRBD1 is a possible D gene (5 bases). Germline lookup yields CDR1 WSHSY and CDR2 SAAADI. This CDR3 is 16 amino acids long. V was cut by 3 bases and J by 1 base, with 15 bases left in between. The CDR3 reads CASSEDGWGRQETQYF. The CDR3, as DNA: TGCGCCAGCAGTGAAGATGGGTGGGGCCGCCAAGAGACCCAGTACTTC.

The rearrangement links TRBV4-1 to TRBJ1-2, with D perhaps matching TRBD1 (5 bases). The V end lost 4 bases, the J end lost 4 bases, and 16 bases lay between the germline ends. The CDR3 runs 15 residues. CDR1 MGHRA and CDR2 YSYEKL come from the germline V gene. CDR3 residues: CASSRLAGSGYGYTF. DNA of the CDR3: TGCGCCAGCAGCCGACTTGCAGGGTCTGGCTATGGCTACACCTTC.

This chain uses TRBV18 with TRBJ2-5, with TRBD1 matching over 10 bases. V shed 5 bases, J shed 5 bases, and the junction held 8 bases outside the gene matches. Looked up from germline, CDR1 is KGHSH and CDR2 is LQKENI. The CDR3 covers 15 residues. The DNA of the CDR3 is TGTGCCAGCTCATCAAGACAGGGGGCCAAGGAGACCCAGTACTTC. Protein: CASSSRQGAKETQYF.

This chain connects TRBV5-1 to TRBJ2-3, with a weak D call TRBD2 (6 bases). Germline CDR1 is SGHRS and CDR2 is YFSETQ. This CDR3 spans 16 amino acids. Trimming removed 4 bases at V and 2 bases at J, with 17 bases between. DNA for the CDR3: TGCGCCAGCAGCCGGGTCGGCGGGGAGCCCACAGATACGCAGTATTTT. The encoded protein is CASSRVGGEPTDTQYF. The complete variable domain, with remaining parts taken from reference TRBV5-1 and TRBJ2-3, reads KAGVTQTPRYLIKTRGQQVTLSCSPISGHRSVSWYQQTPGQGLQFLFEYFSETQRNKGNFPGRFSGRQFSNSRSEMNVSTLELGDSALYLCASSRVGGEPTDTQYFGPGTRLTVL.

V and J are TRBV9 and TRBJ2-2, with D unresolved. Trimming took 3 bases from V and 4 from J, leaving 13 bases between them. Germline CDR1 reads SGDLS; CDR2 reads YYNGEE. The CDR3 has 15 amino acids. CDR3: CASSGSLSTTGELFF. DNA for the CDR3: TGTGCCAGCAGCGGATCCCTTTCGACCACCGGGGAGCTGTTTTTT.

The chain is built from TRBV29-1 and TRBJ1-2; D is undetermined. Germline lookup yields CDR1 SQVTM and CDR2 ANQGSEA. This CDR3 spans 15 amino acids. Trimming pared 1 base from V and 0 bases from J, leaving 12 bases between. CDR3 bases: TGCAGCGTTGAAGCGGCACCAGACGCTAACTATGGCTACACCTTC. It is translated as CSVEAAPDANYGYTF. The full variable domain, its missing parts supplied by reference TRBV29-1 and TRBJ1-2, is SAVISQKPSRDICQRGTSLTIQCQVDSQVTMMFWYRQQPGQSLTLIATANQGSEATYESGFVIDKFPISRPNLTFSTLTVSNMSPEDSSIYLCSVEAAPDANYGYTFGSGTRLTVV.

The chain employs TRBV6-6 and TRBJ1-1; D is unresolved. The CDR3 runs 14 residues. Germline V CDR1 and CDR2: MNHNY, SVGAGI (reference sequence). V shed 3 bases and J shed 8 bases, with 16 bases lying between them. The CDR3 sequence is CASSYRRSDREAFF. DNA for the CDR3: TGTGCCAGCAGTTATCGACGTTCGGACCGAGAAGCTTTCTTT.

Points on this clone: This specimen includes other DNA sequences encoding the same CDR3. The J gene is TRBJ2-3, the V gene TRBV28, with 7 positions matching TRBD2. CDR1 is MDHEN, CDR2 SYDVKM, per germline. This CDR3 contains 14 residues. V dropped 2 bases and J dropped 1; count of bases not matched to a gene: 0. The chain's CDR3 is CASSLRGGTDTQYF. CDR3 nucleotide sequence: TGTGCCAGCAGTTTACGGGGGGGCACAGATACGCAGTATTTT. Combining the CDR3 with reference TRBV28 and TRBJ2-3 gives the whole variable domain DVKVTQSSRYLVKRTGEKVFLECVQDMDHENMFWYRQDPGLGLRLIYFSYDVKMKEKGDIPEGYSVSREKKERFSLILESASTNQTSMYLCASSLRGGTDTQYFGPGTRLTVL.

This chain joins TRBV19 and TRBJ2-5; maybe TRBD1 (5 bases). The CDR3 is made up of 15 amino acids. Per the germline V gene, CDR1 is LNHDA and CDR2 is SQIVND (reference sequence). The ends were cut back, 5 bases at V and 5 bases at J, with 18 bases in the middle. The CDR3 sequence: CASSSLGQGEETQYF. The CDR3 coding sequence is TGTGCCAGTAGTTCCCTAGGGCAGGGCGAGGAGACCCAGTACTTC.

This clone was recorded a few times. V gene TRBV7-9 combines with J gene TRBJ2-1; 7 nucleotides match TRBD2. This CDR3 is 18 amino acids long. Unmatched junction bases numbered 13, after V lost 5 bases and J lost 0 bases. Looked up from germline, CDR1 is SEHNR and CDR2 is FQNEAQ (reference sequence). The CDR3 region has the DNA TGTGCCAGCAGCACCCAAGGGCTGGCGGGGGACTCCTACAATGAGCAGTTCTTC. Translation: CASSTQGLAGDSYNEQFF.

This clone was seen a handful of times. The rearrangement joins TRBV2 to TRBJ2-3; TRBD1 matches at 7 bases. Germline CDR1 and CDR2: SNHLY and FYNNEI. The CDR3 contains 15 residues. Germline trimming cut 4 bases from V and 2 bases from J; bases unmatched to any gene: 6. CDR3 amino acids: CASSAQGVNTDTQYF. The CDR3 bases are TGTGCCAGCAGTGCTCAGGGGGTTAACACAGATACGCAGTATTTT.

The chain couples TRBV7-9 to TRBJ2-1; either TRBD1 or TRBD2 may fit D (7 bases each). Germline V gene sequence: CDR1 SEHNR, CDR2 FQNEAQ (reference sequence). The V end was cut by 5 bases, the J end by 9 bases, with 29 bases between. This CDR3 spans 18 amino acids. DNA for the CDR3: TGTGCCAGCAGCCATGGTTTAGGAGGAGGCGGGAGACAGGGTGAGCAGTTCTTC. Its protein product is CASSHGLGGGGRQGEQFF.

The CDR3, as DNA: TGTGCCATCTCTGAAATACAGGGCTATGGCTACACCTTC. It encodes CAISEIQGYGYTF. The chain links TRBV10-3 to TRBJ1-2; D is perhaps TRBD1 (6 bases). The ends were cut back, 8 bases at V and 4 bases at J, with 14 bases in the middle. Germline values: CDR1 ENHRY, CDR2 SYGVKD. This CDR3 contains 13 residues.